The source of this T cell receptor (beta chain) is a study of CXCR3-negative and CXCR3-positive naive CD8 T cells. Across the whole study: Libraries each contributed about 1.5 +/- 0.3 million TRB reads, for roughly 130 million in total.

Concerning this clonotype: Antigen specificity is unknown.

Germline CDR1 is SGHTA and CDR2 is FQGNSA. The CDR3 is 15 amino acids. Researchers prepared the TRB cDNA libraries using 5' RACE with UMI labels. TCRdb re-called the 5' RACE reads and gives one entry per CDR3 protein, without DNA. The listing records about 60,000 distinct CDR3 sequences. Study-wide points: Both naive subsets showed comparably high diversity, and memory CD8+ cells showed much lower diversity. TRB CDR3s of CXCR3-positive naive cells were more hydrophobic than those of CXCR3-negative naive cells.

Sequences were obtained from naive CXCR3+ CD8+ T cells from blood. Subset here: CD45RO-CCR7+CD27+CD95- naive CD8+ T cells expressing CXCR3 (TNR3+). J is TRBJ2-5 and V is TRBV7-2; TCRdb gives TRBD2 as the D gene, but with no DNA this cannot be confirmed. This clonotype was obtained from a human donor in good health. Some clones in this sample may be carry-over from other donors' samples. The CDR3 loop reads CASSFHRLAQETQYF.